This T cell receptor (beta chain) was profiled in a study of blood T cell repertoires in COVID-19. The assay was immunoSEQ multiplex PCR, and TCRdb's table has in-frame clones only and misses some. The table lists 250,000 to 350,000 clones, around 90% of them singletons. V was trimmed by 7 bases and J by 6 bases, leaving 9 bases between them. The germline gives CDR1 SNHLY, CDR2 FYNNEI. The CDR3 is made up of 11 amino acids. The receptor comes from a man aged 18 to 35 with active or convalescent COVID-19. The chain recombines TRBV2 with TRBJ1-2; D possibly corresponds to TRBD1 (6 bases). Sequenced input: peripheral blood. CDR3 sequence reads: CASMDRHGYTF. The CDR3 nucleotides read TGTGCCAGCATGGACAGACATGGCTACACCTTC.